Presented here are 18 T cell receptor beta chains from one specimen sequenced in a study of identical twins. TCRdb redid the calling of the 5' RACE reads with MiXCR, one entry per CDR3 protein. In the table there are around 100,000 distinct CDR3 sequences, about 5.6% of which are singletons. What was sequenced was memory T cells sorted from blood. These receptors were collected from a woman aged 45-59 years in good health.

This clonotype was recorded at least ten times. The V gene is TRBV29-1, the J gene TRBJ2-3; TRBD1 matches at 7 bases. The ends lost 4 bases at V and 4 bases at J; junction bases unmatched: 5. The CDR3 consists of 13 residues. CDR1 SQVTM and CDR2 ANQGSEA come from the germline V gene. This chain's CDR3 is CSVGGGYADTQYF. CDR3 DNA: TGCAGCGTTGGAGGGGGCTACGCAGATACGCAGTATTTT.

This clonotype was found many times. The chain has TRBV5-1 and TRBJ2-1; possibly TRBD2 for D (5 bases). Trimming took 0 bases from V and 1 from J, leaving 11 bases between them. The CDR3 is made up of 16 amino acids. CDR1 and CDR2 (germline): SGHRS, YFSETQ. The CDR3 DNA sequence: TGCGCCAGCAGCTTGGAGGGAGTAAGGTCCTACAATGAGCAGTTCTTC. The encoded protein is CASSLEGVRSYNEQFF.

V gene TRBV20-1 combines with J gene TRBJ2-7; 7 nucleotides line up with TRBD1. There are 11 residues in the CDR3. The germline CDR1 and CDR2 sequences are DFQATT and SNEGSKA (reference sequence). With V trimmed by 5 bases and J by 5 bases, 3 bases remained unmatched. Here the CDR3 DNA reads TGCAGTGCTGACAGGGAACACGAGCAGTACGTC. Its translation: CSADREHEQYV.

This clonotype occurred many times. J is TRBJ1-4 and V is TRBV9; TRBD1 agrees at 12 bases. Losses at the gene ends were 0 bases for V and 2 bases for J; bases not matched to a gene: 5. The CDR3 length is 18 residues. Germline CDR1 is SGDLS and CDR2 is YYNGEE. The CDR3 loop reads CASSVASGTGGTNEKLFF. CDR3 DNA sequence: TGTGCCAGCAGCGTAGCATCCGGGACAGGGGGCACTAATGAAAAACTGTTTTTT.

The chain couples TRBV19 to TRBJ1-1; D is unclear. V shed 7 bases and J shed 5 bases, with 14 bases lying between them. In germline, CDR1 is LNHDA, CDR2 SQIVND (reference sequence). CDR3 length: 13 amino acids. CDR3 in amino acids: CASTRTAGTEAFF. CDR3 bases: TGTGCCAGTACCAGGACCGCGGGGACTGAAGCTTTCTTT.

This clonotype was seen ten or more times. V is TRBV12-3 or TRBV12-4 and J is TRBJ1-5; TRBD1 matches at 9 bases. Trimming removed 5 bases from V and 7 bases from J; junction bases left unmatched: 9. CDR3 length: 15 amino acids. CDR3 residues: CASSRQGDGDQPQHF. The CDR3 DNA reads as TGTGCCAGCAGTCGACAGGGGGACGGGGACCAGCCCCAGCATTTT.

The rearrangement links TRBV4-1 to TRBJ1-1, with no clear D. The V end lost 0 bases, the J end lost 3 bases, and 14 bases lay between the germline ends. The CDR3 covers 16 residues. The germline gives CDR1 MGHRA, CDR2 YSYEKL. The CDR3 coding sequence is TGCGCCAGCAGCCAAGATCCCCACCCCGAGGACACTGAAGCTTTCTTT. Encoded protein: CASSQDPHPEDTEAFF.

This clonotype was seen a few times. One junction end disagrees with the germline gene, perhaps due to a read error. This rearrangement joins TRBV20-1 to TRBJ2-3, with D perhaps assigned TRBD1 or TRBD2 (5 bases each). Looked up from germline, CDR1 is DFQATT and CDR2 is SNEGSKA (reference sequence). The CDR3 covers 16 residues. CDR3 region: CSARDIMTGTTDTQCF. The CDR3 DNA reads TGCAGTGCTAGAGATATTATGACGGGGACCACAGATACGCAGTGTTTT.

This clonotype occurred a few times. This rearrangement joins TRBV7-8 to TRBJ2-1; 15 bases map to TRBD2. Trimming took 5 bases from V and 8 from J; bases not matched to a gene: 10. Germline lookup yields CDR1 SGHVS and CDR2 FQNEAQ. The CDR3 runs to 17 residues. Here the CDR3 DNA reads TGTGCCAGCAGCCCATGGACTAGCGGGAGGGCCGAGGATGAGCAGTTCTTC. Its protein product is CASSPWTSGRAEDEQFF.

This clonotype was found many times. This sequence joins TRBV13 and TRBJ2-3; 14 bases align to TRBD2. The trim removed 5 bases at V and 3 bases at J, leaving 4 bases unmatched. Germline V gene sequence: CDR1 PRHDT, CDR2 FYEKMQ (reference sequence). The CDR3 spans 16 residues. The CDR3 loop is CASSLGLAGGTDTQYF. The CDR3 nucleotides are TGTGCCAGCAGCCTCGGACTAGCGGGAGGAACAGATACGCAGTATTTT. Variable domain in full (rest from reference TRBV13 and TRBJ2-3): AAGVIQSPRHLIKEKRETATLKCYPIPRHDTVYWYQQGPGQDPQFLISFYEKMQSDKGSIPDRFSAQQFSDYHSELNMSSLELGDSALYFCASSLGLAGGTDTQYFGPGTRLTVL.

This clonotype has at least ten counts. This chain connects TRBV5-1 to TRBJ2-2; 7 nucleotides agree with TRBD2. With 7 bases clipped from V and 0 bases from J, the junction kept 6 bases outside the gene matches. CDR1 and CDR2 (germline): SGHRS, YFSETQ. The CDR3 sequence is 15 residues long. This chain's CDR3 is CASGGGGTNTGELFF. The CDR3 nucleotides read TGCGCCAGCGGCGGGGGAGGGACGAACACCGGGGAGCTGTTTTTT.

The table lists this clonotype with many counts. This chain links TRBV9 with TRBJ2-3; 9 bases line up with TRBD2. The CDR3 has 15 amino acids. V lost 3 bases and J lost 4; bases outside the gene matches: 6. Germline CDR1 and CDR2: SGDLS and YYNGEE. CDR3 coding DNA: TGTGCCAGCAGCGGGGCTAGCGGGGCGGCAGATACGCAGTATTTT. Translating gives CASSGASGAADTQYF. The full variable domain, rest sourced from reference TRBV9 and TRBJ2-3, is DSGVTQTPKHLITATGQRVTLRCSPRSGDLSVYWYQQSLDQGLQFLIQYYNGEERAKGNILERFSAQQFPDLHSELNLSSLELGDSALYFCASSGASGAADTQYFGPGTRLTVL.

There are many counts of this clonotype. The DNA of the CDR3 is TGCGCCAGCAGCCCGGGGGGACTAGCGGGAGTAAATGAGCAGTTCTTC. Amino acids: CASSPGGLAGVNEQFF. This chain connects TRBV5-1 to TRBJ2-1, with TRBD2 matching 14 bases. This CDR3 is 16 amino acids long. V lost 4 bases, J lost 7 bases, and 7 bases stayed unmatched. CDR1 is SGHRS and CDR2 is YFSETQ in the germline V gene.

This clonotype was seen repeatedly, ten times or more. The CDR3 DNA reads as TGCAGCGTTGAGAATAGATTAAACACTGAAGCTTTCTTT. It yields the protein CSVENRLNTEAFF. The chain recombines TRBV29-1 with TRBJ1-1; the D is unclear. V was shortened by 3 bases and J by 2 bases, with 10 bases between the two germline ends. Germline V gives CDR1 SQVTM, CDR2 ANQGSEA. The length of the CDR3 is 13 residues.

This clonotype was recorded many times. The chain has TRBV4-1 and TRBJ2-1; D might be TRBD1 (6 bases). The CDR3 is made up of 16 amino acids. Trimming took 1 base from V and 4 from J, leaving 14 bases between them. Germline V lookup: CDR1 MGHRA, CDR2 YSYEKL. Written as DNA, the CDR3 is TGCGCCAGCAGCCAAGCCGGGACAACTACATACAATGAGCAGTTCTTC. Its translation is CASSQAGTTTYNEQFF.

This clonotype was observed at least ten times. V usage is TRBV7-9 and J usage is TRBJ2-7; D call uncertain. This CDR3 region has 12 residues. The germline V gene encodes CDR1 SEHNR and CDR2 FQNEAQ (reference sequence). V was clipped by 2 bases and J by 5 bases, with 7 bases between them. Here the CDR3 reads CASSLIPNEQYF. Written as DNA, the CDR3 is TGTGCCAGCAGCTTAATACCCAACGAGCAGTACTTC.

The sample holds many counts of this clonotype. The chain combines TRBV2 with TRBJ1-2; tentative D call: TRBD1 (6 bases). This CDR3 comprises 12 residues. The germline V and J ends were trimmed by 8 bases and 10 bases, with 17 bases remaining between them. Per germline, CDR1 SNHLY and CDR2 FYNNEI. The CDR3, as DNA: TGTGCCAGCGGTGGAACAGGGAGAGACTACACCTTC. Its translation is CASGGTGRDYTF.

Many counts were recorded for this clonotype. This chain connects TRBV12-3 or TRBV12-4 to TRBJ2-2; D perhaps matches TRBD2 (6 bases). This CDR3 spans 15 amino acids. V was pared by 5 bases and J by 5 bases, with 15 bases between. Here the CDR3 reads CASSPFGSGTGELFF. CDR3 coding DNA: TGTGCCAGCAGTCCTTTCGGGAGCGGAACCGGGGAGCTGTTTTTT.